The 14 T cell receptor beta chains in this list originate from one sample, sequenced in a study of blood T cell repertoires in COVID-19. TCRdb's copy holds only in-frame clones and misses some; the assay was immunoSEQ multiplex PCR. The table lists roughly 700,000 clones, over 80% of them singletons. Source material: peripheral blood. These TCRs come from a woman aged 18-29 years with acute or convalescent COVID-19.

V gene TRBV10-3 combines with J gene TRBJ1-1; D is unresolved. The CDR3 contains 13 residues. Germline values: CDR1 ENHRY, CDR2 SYGVKD. The V and J ends lost 6 bases and 5 bases respectively, with 13 bases between them. The chain's CDR3 is CAIRGSGETEAFF. In nucleotides, the CDR3 is TGTGCCATCAGGGGTTCCGGGGAAACTGAAGCTTTCTTT.

The rearrangement links TRBV9 to TRBJ1-1; D unresolved. This CDR3 region has 16 residues. The germline V gene encodes CDR1 SGDLS and CDR2 YYNGEE. The germline V and J ends were trimmed by 0 bases and 1 base, with 13 bases remaining between them. DNA of the CDR3: TGTGCCAGCAGCGTAGGTTTCGGTCCTCAGAACACTGAAGCTTTCTTT. Amino acid sequence: CASSVGFGPQNTEAFF.

The genes are TRBV27 and TRBJ2-7, with 8 bases matching TRBD2. The CDR3 sequence is 13 residues long. With 5 bases clipped from V and 4 bases from J, the junction kept 4 bases outside the gene matches. Germline loops: CDR1 MNHEY, CDR2 SMNVEV (reference sequence). CDR3 coding DNA: TGTGCCAGCAGTCCCCGGGGGGGGTACGAGCAGTACTTC. Translated: CASSPRGGYEQYF.

This clone was recorded once. The genes are TRBV12-3 or TRBV12-4 and TRBJ1-1; tentatively, D is TRBD1 (5 bases). V was trimmed by 6 bases and J by 1 base, leaving 9 bases between them. This CDR3 contains 13 residues. CDR3 loop: CASSRRGNTEAFF. The CDR3, as DNA: TGTGCCAGCAGCAGGAGGGGGAACACTGAAGCTTTCTTT.

J is TRBJ1-2 and V is TRBV27; D perhaps matches TRBD1 (6 bases). Germline CDR1 MNHEY, CDR2 SMNVEV (reference sequence). The length of the CDR3 is 15 residues. Trimming removed 3 bases from V and 8 bases from J, with 19 bases in between. The CDR3 coding sequence is TGTGCCAGCAGTTTGAGGGACACCGGATTAGTAGGCTACACCTTC. It is translated as CASSLRDTGLVGYTF.

CDR3 in DNA: TGTGCCACCAGTGGGGACGGGGGACGTCAGCCCCAGCATTTT. This sequence encodes CATSGDGGRQPQHF. The V gene is TRBV24-1, the J gene TRBJ1-5; a possible D gene is TRBD1 (5 bases). CDR1 and CDR2 from the germline V gene are KGHDR and SFDVKD. The length of the CDR3 is 14 residues. V lost 5 bases, J lost 6 bases, and 13 bases lay in between.

The chain carries TRBV27 and TRBJ2-7; tentatively, D is TRBD1 (7 bases). This CDR3 has 14 amino acids. Trimming removed 6 bases at V and 4 bases at J, with 16 bases between. Germline CDR1 is MNHEY and CDR2 is SMNVEV (reference sequence). The CDR3 here is CASSMMQGGYEQYF. Written as DNA, the CDR3 is TGTGCCAGCAGCATGATGCAGGGGGGATACGAGCAGTACTTC.

This chain uses TRBV6-5 with TRBJ2-7; 7 nucleotides align to TRBD2. The V gene's germline CDR1 is MNHEY and CDR2 SVGAGI. The CDR3 loop spans 14 amino acids. V shed 6 bases and J 5 bases; nucleotides not matched to a gene: 10. This CDR3 is CASRRGTPADEQYF. The CDR3 DNA reads TGTGCCAGCAGGCGGGGGACTCCGGCGGACGAGCAGTACTTC.

This clone was seen only once. An end of the junction differs from the germline gene, which may be a read error. CDR3 sequence: CASIQDARFSLNTEAFF. In DNA form, the CDR3 reads TGTGCCAGCATCCAAGATGCCCGGTTCTCCCTGAACACTGAAGCTTTCTTT. V usage is TRBV3-1 (or the pseudogene TRBV3-2) and J usage is TRBJ1-1, with D hard to call. Germline V gives CDR1 LGHDT, CDR2 YNNKEL (reference sequence). The CDR3 has 17 residues.

Concerning this clone: Germline and junction disagree at one end, which may indicate a read error. The chain employs TRBV7-8 and TRBJ1-2; D remains unclear. This CDR3 is 13 amino acids long. Germline lookup yields CDR1 SGHVS and CDR2 FQNEAQ. The CDR3 DNA sequence: TGTGCCAGCAGCTTAATGGCGGTCCCCGTCCTGAAATTC. Its protein product is CASSLMAVPVLKF.

V usage is TRBV4-3 and J usage is TRBJ2-7; tentatively, D is TRBD2 (6 bases). CDR1 is LGHNA and CDR2 is YSLEER in the germline V gene. Trimming left V 1 base short and J 0 bases short, with 10 bases between. This CDR3 has 15 residues. DNA for the CDR3: TGCGCCAGCAGCCAAGTCCTAGCGAGCTCCTACGAGCAGTACTTC. It translates to CASSQVLASSYEQYF.

The chain links TRBV5-1 to TRBJ1-1; D is perhaps TRBD1 (6 bases). Germline CDR1 and CDR2: SGHRS and YFSETQ. This CDR3 contains 14 residues. Trimming shortened V by 0 bases and J by 5 bases, and 11 bases separated the two germline ends. CDR3 nucleotides: TGCGCCAGCAGCTTGGAGTTACAGGGTACTGAAGCTTTCTTT. As protein: CASSLELQGTEAFF.

The chain has TRBV21-1 and TRBJ2-7; no DNA check was done on the table's D call, TRBD2. TRBV21-1 is flagged as a pseudogene. The CDR3 runs 14 residues. CDR3 residues: CASPMLLSLLEQYF. CDR3 nucleotides: TGTGCCAGCCCCATGTTATTGAGTCTCCTCGAGCAGTACTTC.

V and J are TRBV24-1 and TRBJ2-2; the match to TRBD1 covers 11 bases. The ends lost 4 bases at V and 5 bases at J; junction bases unmatched: 5. The CDR3 consists of 16 residues. CDR1 is KGHDR, CDR2 SFDVKD, per germline. CDR3 bases: TGTGCCACCAGTGACCGGGACAGGGGGAGTACCGGGGAGCTGTTTTTT. Translated, it gives CATSDRDRGSTGELFF.